The 24 T cell receptor beta chains below all came from one sample that was sequenced in a study of T-cell reconstitution after alpha-beta-depleted transplantation in children. The authors prepared the TCRbeta library with unique molecular identifiers. TCRdb processed the PCR reads anew with MiXCR; each CDR3 protein has one entry. This table has about 870,000 distinct CDR3 sequences, under 20% appearing once. The sample was PBMCs, mostly from graft donor cells, taken 360 days after TCRalphabeta/CD19-depleted stem cell transplant. The receptors were gathered from a male patient younger than 18 who had a stem cell transplant for acute lymphoblastic leukemia, so the T cells may come from the graft donor.

This clonotype turned up a few times. Written as DNA, the CDR3 is TGTGCCAGCAGCTTGTTTGAAACCGGCGGGCTTCGCACAGATACGCAGTATTTT. Translating gives CASSLFETGGLRTDTQYF. The chain employs TRBV5-6 and TRBJ2-3; TRBD2 might be the D (5 bases). Germline CDR1 reads SGHDT; CDR2 reads YYEEEE. The CDR3 is made up of 18 amino acids. Trimming cost V 1 base and J 1 base, with 19 bases left between them.

This clonotype has only a few counts. The V and J genes are TRBV7-9 and TRBJ1-5; D is ambiguous. The CDR3 covers 15 residues. CDR1 SEHNR and CDR2 FQNEAQ come from the germline V gene (reference sequence). Trimming removed 1 base from V and 2 bases from J, with 9 bases in between. The CDR3: CASSLVGQGNQPQHF. The CDR3 DNA sequence: TGTGCCAGCAGCTTAGTCGGCCAGGGCAATCAGCCCCAGCATTTT.

This chain joins TRBV4-2 and TRBJ2-1; TRBD2 agrees at 7 bases. The length of the CDR3 is 17 residues. Losses at the gene ends were 1 base for V and 6 bases for J; bases not matched to a gene: 12. CDR1 and CDR2 (germline): LGHNA, YNFKEQ. The CDR3 DNA sequence: TGTGCCAGCAGCCAAGGGGGGAGGGCCGCTCTCGGCAATGAGCAGTTCTTC. Residues: CASSQGGRAALGNEQFF.

This clonotype was counted many times. The chain carries TRBV20-1 and TRBJ2-3; TRBD1 aligns across 8 bases. The CDR3 covers 12 residues. Germline V lookup: CDR1 DFQATT, CDR2 SNEGSKA (reference sequence). J lost 6 bases, V lost 6 bases, and 5 bases had no gene match. The CDR3 loop reads CSASRGRDTQYF. CDR3 DNA: TGCAGTGCGTCCAGGGGGCGCGATACGCAGTATTTT.

The rearrangement links TRBV21-1 to TRBJ2-7; the D segment call TRBD2 is taken from the table without a DNA check. TRBV21-1 is deemed a pseudogene. The CDR3 extends over 15 amino acids. The DNA of the CDR3 is TGTGCCAATACGTTGGGCGGGAGGGCCGACGACGAGCAGTACTTC. It yields the protein CANTLGGRADDEQYF.

The chain couples TRBV20-1 to TRBJ2-7; weak D call: TRBD2 (6 bases). CDR3 size: 14 residues. The V and J ends lost 0 bases and 7 bases respectively, with 16 bases between them. The germline V gene encodes CDR1 DFQATT and CDR2 SNEGSKA (reference sequence). This CDR3 is CSARDWLASAEQYF. In DNA, the CDR3 is TGCAGTGCTAGAGATTGGCTAGCGTCGGCTGAGCAGTACTTC.

J is TRBJ2-5 and V is TRBV18; 7 bases are a match to TRBD2. The CDR3 is 14 amino acids. Germline values: CDR1 KGHSH, CDR2 LQKENI. V gave up 3 bases and J gave up 5 bases; unmatched junction bases: 6. The CDR3, as DNA: TGTGCCAGCTCACCGCGGGAGCGGAGGGAGACCCAGTACTTC. It encodes CASSPRERRETQYF.

J is TRBJ2-4 and V is TRBV7-9; 10 bases align to TRBD1. The V and J ends lost 6 bases and 10 bases, in that order; junction bases with no gene match: 12. The CDR3 is 15 amino acids. Germline V gives CDR1 SEHNR, CDR2 FQNEAQ (reference sequence). The CDR3 coding sequence is TGTGCCAGCAGTCCCTCAGGAGGGACAGGGGTTATTCAGTACTTC. Its translation: CASSPSGGTGVIQYF.

V and J are TRBV4-1 and TRBJ2-7; 7 bases map to TRBD1. This CDR3 spans 14 amino acids. J was trimmed by 9 bases and V by 2 bases; bases with no gene match: 10. CDR1 MGHRA and CDR2 YSYEKL come from the germline V gene. The CDR3 loop reads CASSQPRQGVLQYF. In nucleotides, the CDR3 is TGCGCCAGCAGCCAACCCAGACAGGGAGTATTGCAGTACTTC.

This clonotype was counted between two and nine times. V is TRBV9 and J is TRBJ2-5; TRBD1 matches at 9 bases. With V trimmed by 1 base and J by 5 bases, 6 bases remained unmatched. Germline V gives CDR1 SGDLS, CDR2 YYNGEE. This CDR3 comprises 15 residues. DNA for the CDR3: TGTGCCAGCAGCGTAAGGCATGGACAGGGGGAGACCCAGTACTTC. This translates into CASSVRHGQGETQYF.

This clonotype came up many times. The gene calls are TRBV6-1 and TRBJ1-1; the D gene is possibly TRBD1 (6 bases). V dropped 8 bases and J dropped 4 bases, with 17 bases sitting between them. The CDR3 length is 14 residues. The germline V gene has CDR1 MNHNS and CDR2 SASEGT. This CDR3 is CASRPDRFTTEAFF. The CDR3 region has the DNA TGTGCCAGCCGCCCCGACAGGTTCACCACTGAAGCTTTCTTT.

There are many counts of this clonotype. V gene TRBV20-1 combines with J gene TRBJ2-7; 14 nucleotides line up with TRBD2. Trimming at V came to 2 bases and at J to 1 base, leaving 10 bases not matched to a gene. In germline, CDR1 is DFQATT, CDR2 SNEGSKA (reference sequence). The CDR3 length is 18 residues. The CDR3 reads CSARKLGLAGGFSYEQYF. CDR3 in DNA: TGCAGTGCTAGAAAATTAGGACTAGCGGGAGGCTTTTCCTACGAGCAGTACTTC.

V gene TRBV29-1 combines with J gene TRBJ2-3; D ambiguous. Trimming shortened V by 3 bases and J by 2 bases, and 12 bases separated the two germline ends. CDR3 length: 14 amino acids. The germline gives CDR1 SQVTM, CDR2 ANQGSEA. DNA of the CDR3: TGCAGCGTTGACAGTTCGGCCTCCACAGATACGCAGTATTTT. Translating gives CSVDSSASTDTQYF.

This clonotype has a single count. The chain carries TRBV11-2 and TRBJ2-1; D not resolved. This CDR3 region has 15 residues. CDR1 is SGHAT and CDR2 is FQNNGV in the germline V gene. Trimming shortened V by 5 bases and J by 1 base, and 12 bases separated the two germline ends. The CDR3 DNA sequence: TGTGCCAGCAGCCACAACCAGCTGTCCTACAATGAGCAGTTCTTC. Its protein product is CASSHNQLSYNEQFF.

The chain links TRBV7-9 to TRBJ2-1; TRBD2 aligns across 11 bases. Trimming took 5 bases from V and 6 from J; bases not matched to a gene: 6. CDR1 and CDR2 (germline): SEHNR, FQNEAQ (reference sequence). CDR3 length: 15 amino acids. CDR3 coding DNA: TGTGCCAGCAGCCCAGTTAGCGGGGGGGCCAATGAGCAGTTCTTC. Amino acids: CASSPVSGGANEQFF.

The table lists this clonotype with a few counts. The chain carries TRBV20-1 and TRBJ2-7, with TRBD2 identical over 7 bases. V lost 3 bases and J lost 0; bases outside the gene matches: 8. This CDR3 has 15 amino acids. Germline V gives CDR1 DFQATT, CDR2 SNEGSKA (reference sequence). CDR3 residues: CSASEREVLSYEQYF. Here the CDR3 DNA reads TGCAGTGCTAGCGAACGGGAGGTCCTCTCCTACGAGCAGTACTTC.

The chain links TRBV20-1 to TRBJ2-1; 7 nucleotides agree with TRBD2. Germline V CDR1 and CDR2: DFQATT, SNEGSKA (reference sequence). Unmatched junction bases numbered 12, after V lost 4 bases and J lost 9 bases. The CDR3 covers 14 residues. CDR3 loop: CSAKTTIRGGEQFF. DNA for the CDR3: TGCAGTGCTAAGACCACAATCCGCGGGGGTGAGCAGTTCTTC.

The chain employs TRBV3-1 and TRBJ2-1, with 9 nucleotides matching TRBD2. CDR3 length equals 19 residues. Germline V CDR1 and CDR2: LGHDT, YNNKEL (reference sequence). Losses at the gene ends were 6 bases for V and 7 bases for J; bases not matched to a gene: 22. CDR3 region: CASRHFLKRGSGSDNEQFF. The CDR3 region has the DNA TGTGCCAGCAGACACTTCCTCAAGAGGGGTAGCGGGAGCGATAATGAGCAGTTCTTC.

This clonotype has just a few counts. Here the CDR3 reads CASSRGLAGPQSHYTQYF. CDR3 in DNA: TGTGCCAGCAGCCGGGGACTAGCGGGCCCTCAAAGCCACTATACGCAGTATTTT. This chain uses TRBV3-1 with TRBJ2-3, with 12 bases matching TRBD2. V lost 4 bases to trimming and J lost 7 bases; unmatched junction nucleotides: 15. CDR1 and CDR2 (germline): LGHDT, YNNKEL (reference sequence). CDR3 length equals 18 residues.

The chain combines TRBV19 with TRBJ2-1; no clear D gene. V shed 3 bases and J shed 5 bases, with 11 bases lying between them. Germline CDR1 reads LNHDA; CDR2 reads SQIVND (reference sequence). The CDR3 runs 14 residues. CDR3 sequence (DNA): TGTGCCAGTAGTATCTTCGACAAAGACAATGAGCAGTTCTTC. It is translated as CASSIFDKDNEQFF.

This clonotype was observed a few times. The chain combines TRBV7-9 with TRBJ2-7; 7 bases match TRBD1. The germline gives CDR1 SEHNR, CDR2 FQNEAQ (reference sequence). With 4 bases clipped from V and 6 bases from J, the junction kept 9 bases outside the gene matches. The CDR3 spans 14 residues. The chain's CDR3 is CASSSPLQGSEQYF. The CDR3 bases are TGTGCCAGCAGCTCTCCTTTACAGGGGAGCGAGCAGTACTTC.

V gene TRBV5-1 combines with J gene TRBJ1-1, with D possibly being TRBD1 (5 bases). Trimming took 7 bases from V and 4 from J, leaving 14 bases between them. In germline, CDR1 is SGHRS, CDR2 YFSETQ. There are 13 residues in the CDR3. In DNA, the CDR3 is TGCGCCAGCGGGACCAGGGATCCCACTGAAGCTTTCTTT. This encodes CASGTRDPTEAFF. The full variable domain, completed using reference TRBV5-1 and TRBJ1-1, is KAGVTQTPRYLIKTRGQQVTLSCSPISGHRSVSWYQQTPGQGLQFLFEYFSETQRNKGNFPGRFSGRQFSNSRSEMNVSTLELGDSALYLCASGTRDPTEAFFGQGTRLTVV.

This clonotype was counted a few times. The gene calls are TRBV13 and TRBJ1-2; a possible D gene is TRBD1 (5 bases). The germline CDR1 and CDR2 sequences are PRHDT and FYEKMQ (reference sequence). This CDR3 spans 13 amino acids. V shed 5 bases and J shed 0 bases, with 7 bases lying between them. The CDR3 nucleotides read TGTGCCAGCAGCCACAGGACTAACTATGGCTACACCTTC. The encoded protein is CASSHRTNYGYTF.

The chain employs TRBV6-1 and TRBJ2-7, with D tentatively TRBD1 (5 bases). V dropped 7 bases and J dropped 5 bases, with 21 bases sitting between them. From germline, CDR1 is MNHNS and CDR2 SASEGT. This CDR3 is built from 15 residues. The CDR3 DNA reads as TGTGCCAGCAATCGTAGGGGAAGGCTGAGAAACGAGCAGTACTTC. This translates into CASNRRGRLRNEQYF.